These 28 T cell receptor beta chains were sequenced from one sample in a study of cytomegalovirus exposure and HLA in healthy donors. The PCR made use of 60 Vbeta and 13 Jbeta primers. Only in-frame clones appear in the TCRdb table, and some are missing; sequencing was by immunoSEQ multiplex PCR. The sample holds 100,000 to 150,000 clones; around three quarters are singletons and the top ten take around 13%. What was sequenced was PBMCs. The receptors derive from a middle-aged woman in good health and CMV-seropositive.

The chain combines TRBV10-3 with TRBJ2-1; 14 bases fit TRBD2. The CDR3 spans 17 residues. Germline values: CDR1 ENHRY, CDR2 SYGVKD. The J segment lost 5 bases and the V segment lost 3 bases, leaving 6 bases of the junction unmatched. In DNA, the CDR3 is TGTGCCATCAGTGACCCGGGACTAGCGGGAGTTGACAATGAGCAGTTCTTC. As protein: CAISDPGLAGVDNEQFF.

V usage is TRBV27 and J usage is TRBJ2-7; TRBD2 aligns across 8 bases. The CDR3 sequence is 16 residues long. Germline trimming cut 8 bases from V and 3 bases from J; bases unmatched to any gene: 15. Germline assignment: CDR1 MNHEY and CDR2 SMNVEV (reference sequence). CDR3 sequence reads: CASGEESGSPLYEQYF. The CDR3 bases are TGTGCCAGCGGGGAGGAGAGCGGGAGCCCTCTCTACGAGCAGTACTTC.

CDR3 coding DNA: TGTGCCAGCAATCCACAGGGTTACAATGAGCAGTTCTTC. Protein: CASNPQGYNEQFF. The chain carries TRBV27 and TRBJ2-1; D possibly corresponds to TRBD1 (6 bases). V dropped 7 bases and J dropped 4 bases, with 11 bases sitting between them. The CDR3 spans 13 residues. CDR1 is MNHEY, CDR2 SMNVEV, per germline (reference sequence).

The rearrangement uses TRBV28 and TRBJ2-4, with D perhaps matching TRBD2 (5 bases). V lost 4 bases to trimming and J lost 1 base, with 8 bases between them. This CDR3 is built from 14 residues. CDR1 MDHEN and CDR2 SYDVKM come from the germline V gene. As DNA, the CDR3 is TGTGCCAGCAGTTCCTGGGAGGCCAAAAACATTCAGTACTTC. Amino acids: CASSSWEAKNIQYF.

The table lists this clone with many counts. As DNA, the CDR3 is TGTGCCAGCAGCTTGAGCGTACACGAGCAGTACTTC. This codes for CASSLSVHEQYF. The V call is TRBV5-6, the J call TRBJ2-7; no firm D call. The V and J ends lost 1 base and 5 bases respectively, with 7 bases between them. CDR1 is SGHDT, CDR2 YYEEEE, per germline. CDR3 size: 12 residues.

The J gene is TRBJ2-5, the V gene TRBV4-1; D is perhaps TRBD2 (6 bases). In germline, CDR1 is MGHRA, CDR2 YSYEKL. CDR3 length: 16 residues. Trimming took 0 bases from V and 0 from J, leaving 11 bases between them. The CDR3 sequence: CASSQDGDLYQETQYF. For the CDR3, the DNA is TGCGCCAGCAGCCAAGATGGGGACTTGTACCAAGAGACCCAGTACTTC.

The chain recombines TRBV16 with TRBJ2-7, with 8 positions matching TRBD2. Unmatched junction bases numbered 5, after V lost 4 bases and J lost 6 bases. In germline, CDR1 is KGHSY, CDR2 FQNENV. This CDR3 is 13 amino acids long. CDR3: CASSLGLAREQYF. For the CDR3, the DNA is TGTGCCAGCAGCCTTGGACTAGCTCGCGAGCAGTACTTC. Combining the CDR3 with reference TRBV16 and TRBJ2-7 gives the whole variable domain GEEVAQTPKHLVRGEGQKAKLYCAPIKGHSYVFWYQQVLKNEFKFLISFQNENVFDETGMPKERFSAKCLPNSPCSLEIQATKLEDSAVYFCASSLGLAREQYFGPGTRLTVT.

The rearrangement joins TRBV29-1 to TRBJ2-3, with 11 bases matching TRBD2. Germline trimming cut 1 base from V and 5 bases from J; bases unmatched to any gene: 5. From germline, CDR1 is SQVTM and CDR2 ANQGSEA. The CDR3 contains 15 residues. For the CDR3, the DNA is TGCAGCGTTGAAGTACTAGCGGGAGTGAGAGATACGCAGTATTTT. Translated: CSVEVLAGVRDTQYF.

This sequence joins TRBV30 and TRBJ2-7; TRBD2 aligns across 11 bases. This CDR3 comprises 16 residues. Trimming at V came to 0 bases and at J to 4 bases, leaving 8 bases not matched to a gene. In germline, CDR1 is GTSNPN, CDR2 SVGIG (reference sequence). CDR3 DNA: TGTGCCTGGAGTGTACTTGGGACTAGCGGCCCATACGAGCAGTACTTC. Translated: CAWSVLGTSGPYEQYF.

Comment on this clone: The same CDR3 is also encoded by other DNA sequences in this sample. This chain joins TRBV29-1 and TRBJ2-3; D is unclear. There are 14 residues in the CDR3. Between the trimmed V and J ends, which lost 4 bases and 6 bases, there was a span of 17 bases. Germline V CDR1 and CDR2: SQVTM, ANQGSEA. The CDR3 DNA reads TGCAGCGTTGTGGAGCGAAGACTGAGTGATACGCAGTATTTT. Translated, it gives CSVVERRLSDTQYF.

CDR3 in DNA: TGTGCCAGCAGCTACACCGGACAGGGAGATGGCTACACCTTC. This encodes CASSYTGQGDGYTF. The chain joins TRBV11-2 to TRBJ1-2; 8 nucleotides align to TRBD1. Germline values: CDR1 SGHAT, CDR2 FQNNGV. V lost 4 bases to trimming and J lost 6 bases; unmatched junction nucleotides: 7. The CDR3 length is 14 residues.

On this clone itself: Distinct nucleotide sequences in the sample also encode this CDR3. The chain couples TRBV9 to TRBJ2-2; TRBD2 agrees at 8 bases. The CDR3 has 15 amino acids. V dropped 0 bases and J dropped 5; count of bases not matched to a gene: 3. CDR1 SGDLS and CDR2 YYNGEE come from the germline V gene. The CDR3 protein is CASSVGTSGTGELFF. CDR3 DNA: TGTGCCAGCAGCGTAGGTACTAGCGGTACCGGGGAGCTGTTTTTT.

The chain combines TRBV29-1 with TRBJ2-3, with unresolved D. Deletions cut 4 bases from V and 0 bases from J, with 8 bases between. This CDR3 has 13 amino acids. CDR1 SQVTM and CDR2 ANQGSEA come from the germline V gene. CDR3 protein: CSVVNRSTDTQYF. CDR3 DNA sequence: TGCAGCGTTGTAAACAGAAGCACAGATACGCAGTATTTT.

The J gene is TRBJ1-4, the V gene TRBV20-1; D is possibly TRBD1 (5 bases). V lost 6 bases and J lost 7, with 6 bases in between. CDR1 DFQATT and CDR2 SNEGSKA come from the germline V gene (reference sequence). This CDR3 region has 10 residues. As DNA, the CDR3 is TGCAGTGCAGGGGTTGAAAAACTGTTTTTT. This encodes CSAGVEKLFF.

J is TRBJ1-3 and V is TRBV28; the D gene is possibly TRBD1 (5 bases). With 6 bases removed from V and 4 bases from J, the gap between germline ends came to 13 bases. The CDR3 is 14 residues long. The germline V gene encodes CDR1 MDHEN and CDR2 SYDVKM. The CDR3: CASRPGASGNTIYF. The DNA of the CDR3 is TGTGCCAGCAGGCCTGGGGCATCGGGAAACACCATATATTTT.

This chain connects TRBV6-5 to TRBJ1-1; 11 bases line up with TRBD1. The J segment lost 5 bases and the V segment lost 6 bases, leaving 8 bases of the junction unmatched. From germline, CDR1 is MNHEY and CDR2 SVGAGI. The CDR3 consists of 15 residues. DNA of the CDR3: TGTGCCAGCAGCTCCCGGGACAGGGGGGGAACTGAAGCTTTCTTT. Its translation: CASSSRDRGGTEAFF.

The chain joins TRBV4-1 to TRBJ1-2; TRBD1 might be the D (5 bases). The V and J ends lost 2 bases and 4 bases respectively, with 14 bases between them. Looked up from germline, CDR1 is MGHRA and CDR2 is YSYEKL. The CDR3 runs to 15 residues. The CDR3 region has the DNA TGCGCCAGCAGCCAACAGGGTTTTGGTAGCTATGGCTACACCTTC. It specifies CASSQQGFGSYGYTF.

The sample holds one count of this clone. The rearrangement links TRBV5-1 to TRBJ2-7, with D possibly being TRBD1 (5 bases). V was cut by 0 bases and J by 3 bases, with 16 bases left in between. Germline-derived CDR1 and CDR2 are SGHRS and YFSETQ. This CDR3 is built from 16 residues. The DNA for the CDR3 is TGCGCCAGCAGCTTGGGTGACAGCAGGTCGAGCTACGAGCAGTACTTC. Its protein is CASSLGDSRSSYEQYF. Full variable domain (missing parts from reference TRBV5-1 and TRBJ2-7): KAGVTQTPRYLIKTRGQQVTLSCSPISGHRSVSWYQQTPGQGLQFLFEYFSETQRNKGNFPGRFSGRQFSNSRSEMNVSTLELGDSALYLCASSLGDSRSSYEQYFGPGTRLTVT.

J is TRBJ1-2 and V is TRBV28; TRBD1 might be the D (6 bases). This CDR3 contains 13 residues. Germline V gives CDR1 MDHEN, CDR2 SYDVKM. Trimming removed 9 bases at V and 1 base at J, with 12 bases between. CDR3 bases: TGTGCCAGTGGGGGGGCTTATAACTATGGCTACACCTTC. This encodes CASGGAYNYGYTF.

The chain carries TRBV6-5 and TRBJ2-5; 8 bases line up with TRBD2. The length of the CDR3 is 14 residues. Germline V CDR1 and CDR2: MNHEY, SVGAGI. Trimming cost V 6 bases and J 4 bases; bases outside gene matches: 7. The CDR3 protein is CASRSGSGVETQYF. CDR3 coding DNA: TGTGCCAGCAGGAGCGGGAGTGGGGTAGAGACCCAGTACTTC.

V and J are TRBV10-3 and TRBJ1-2; no clear D gene. The CDR3 loop spans 16 amino acids. Trimming pared 3 bases from V and 0 bases from J, leaving 14 bases between. Germline V gene data show CDR1 as ENHRY and CDR2 as SYGVKD. CDR3 coding DNA: TGTGCCATCAGTGACCCGGCAGGCCTGCCTAACTATGGCTACACCTTC. The encoded protein is CAISDPAGLPNYGYTF.

This chain links TRBV2 with TRBJ1-2; 8 bases align to TRBD1. The J segment lost 5 bases and the V segment lost 7 bases, leaving 9 bases of the junction unmatched. Per germline, CDR1 SNHLY and CDR2 FYNNEI. The CDR3 covers 14 residues. The CDR3 sequence is CASTGGQGPYGYTF. The CDR3, as DNA: TGTGCCAGCACTGGAGGACAGGGCCCTTATGGCTACACCTTC.

The chain links TRBV2 to TRBJ1-1; D uncertain. The CDR3 runs 11 residues. Germline V gene lookup returns CDR1 SNHLY and CDR2 FYNNEI. The germline V and J ends were trimmed by 5 bases and 9 bases, with 10 bases remaining between them. The CDR3 is CASSLGGQAFF. CDR3 nucleotide sequence: TGTGCCAGCAGTCTGGGAGGGCAAGCTTTCTTT.

V and J are TRBV7-8 and TRBJ2-1; D is uncertain. The CDR3 is made up of 14 amino acids. Germline assignment: CDR1 SGHVS and CDR2 FQNEAQ. V gave up 1 base and J gave up 5 bases, with 9 bases separating them. DNA for the CDR3: TGTGCCAGCAGCTTAGTCGGCGGCAACAATGAGCAGTTCTTC. Translation: CASSLVGGNNEQFF.

There are a few counts of this clone. The rearrangement uses TRBV19 and TRBJ1-1; possible D gene TRBD1, 5 bases. The CDR3 sequence is 14 residues long. V lost 6 bases, J lost 4 bases, and 15 bases lay in between. The germline V gene has CDR1 LNHDA and CDR2 SQIVND (reference sequence). The CDR3 nucleotides read TGTGCCAGTAGCCTTCAGGGTAAGGGCACTGAAGCTTTCTTT. This encodes CASSLQGKGTEAFF.

This rearrangement joins TRBV5-6 to TRBJ2-7; tentatively, D is TRBD2 (5 bases). This CDR3 region has 14 residues. Trimming left V 0 bases short and J 9 bases short, with 16 bases between. Germline values: CDR1 SGHDT, CDR2 YYEEEE. The CDR3 DNA follows: TGTGCCAGCAGCTTGGCGGGATCACTAAGCGGGCAGTACTTC. Translated, it gives CASSLAGSLSGQYF.

The CDR3 nucleotides read TGTGCCAGCAGTCCTCACCCGAGGGTTGACGACTCCTACGAGCAGTACTTC. Translated: CASSPHPRVDDSYEQYF. V is TRBV27 and J is TRBJ2-7, with a weak D call TRBD2 (5 bases). V lost 5 bases and J 0 bases, leaving 20 bases between the germline ends. The germline gives CDR1 MNHEY, CDR2 SMNVEV (reference sequence). The CDR3 loop spans 17 amino acids.

The chain recombines TRBV2 with TRBJ2-5; D might be TRBD2 (6 bases). V lost 6 bases and J lost 5, with 13 bases in between. Germline V lookup: CDR1 SNHLY, CDR2 FYNNEI. There are 13 residues in the CDR3. CDR3 amino acids: CASRGGVGETQYF. The CDR3 DNA reads as TGTGCCAGCAGGGGCGGGGTCGGGGAGACCCAGTACTTC.